The 23 T cell receptor beta chains below come from one sample, sequenced in a study of CD8+ T cells in alopecia areata. Following RNA extraction, reverse transcription yielded cDNA that acted as the sequencing template. Clones were sequenced by immunoSEQ multiplex PCR, and TCRdb holds only the in-frame ones, with some missing. Singletons are absent from the sample, which has 2,000 or so clones. Time point indicated: mouse skin 3 weeks after grafting. This specimen was skin, taken at week 3. The receptors derive from a C3H/HeJ mouse with alopecia areata. For this mouse line, the MHC haplotype is H2-k.

This clone was recorded many times. Gene names denote mouse genes. The CDR3 extends 4 residues past the end of the read, so its final part is completed from the germline J gene. The V call is TRBV13-3, the J call TRBJ2-3; 8 bases are a match to TRBD2. CDR1 and CDR2 (germline): NNHDY, SYVADS. Unmatched junction bases numbered 2, after V lost 5 bases and J lost 0 bases. The CDR3 sequence is 14 residues long. CDR3 loop: CASSWGASAETLYF. The sequenced CDR3 bases are TGTGCCAGCAGCTGGGGGGCTAGTGCAGAA.

By sample share, this clone is large. Mouse gene names apply. Sequencing ends 4 residues short of the CDR3 end; the germline J gene provides the rest. The chain uses TRBV17 and TRBJ2-1, with 10 bases fitting TRBD1. This CDR3 comprises 17 residues. Germline V gene data show CDR1 as MNHDT and CDR2 as YYDKIL. V gave up 0 bases and J gave up 2 bases; unmatched junction bases: 4. The CDR3 reads CASSRDRQGADYAEQFF. The DNA read from the CDR3 is TGTGCTAGCAGTAGAGATCGACAGGGGGCGGACTATGCT. Looking up the rest from reference TRBV17 and TRBJ2-1 gives the full variable domain: DTTVKQNPRYKLARVGKPVNLICSQTMNHDTMYWYQKKPNQAPKLLLFYYDKILNREADTFEKFQSSRPNNSFCSLYIGSAGLEYSAMYLCASSRDRQGADYAEQFFGPGTRLTVL.

The table lists this clone with many counts. The gene names given are mouse names. The read ends 4 residues shy of where the CDR3 ends; the end is completed using the germline J gene. This chain connects TRBV5 to TRBJ2-3, with D perhaps matching TRBD2 (6 bases). Trimming removed 4 bases from V and 0 bases from J, with 14 bases in between. CDR3 length: 16 residues. CDR1 is LGHNA and CDR2 is YNLKQL in the germline V gene (reference sequence). Incomplete CDR3 DNA: TGTGCCAGCAGCCCAGACGTGGGGGTTAGTGCAGAA. Translating gives CASSPDVGVSAE. The full CDR3 is CASSPDVGVSAETLYF.

Ten or more counts support this clone. Gene names follow the mouse nomenclature. The CDR3 end falls 4 residues outside the read, so it is completed with the germline J gene. The chain links TRBV13-2 to TRBJ1-1; maybe TRBD1 (6 bases). V was pared by 0 bases and J by 4 bases, with 10 bases between. Germline lookup yields CDR1 NNHNN and CDR2 SYGAGS (reference sequence). The CDR3 has 14 residues. CDR3 DNA, as far as it was read: TGTGCCAGCGGTGATGCAGGGGAGGGCACA. Amino acids: CASGDAGEGT. The whole CDR3 reads CASGDAGEGTEVFF.

This clone has only a few counts. Germline and genes: mouse. The read stops 4 residues short of the end of the CDR3; the missing end is completed from the germline J gene. The chain links TRBV13-2 to TRBJ2-1; 13 bases are a match to TRBD2. Germline V gives CDR1 NNHNN, CDR2 SYGAGS (reference sequence). The CDR3 is 16 amino acids. V was pared by 0 bases and J by 5 bases, with 2 bases of the junction left unmatched. CDR3 region: CASGDGGLGGNAEQFF. CDR3 DNA (partial): TGTGCCAGCGGTGATGGGGGACTGGGGGGGAATGCT.

This clone was observed many times. Mouse gene names apply. The CDR3 loop reads CASGRDRGGTGQLYF. The sequenced CDR3 bases are TGTGCCAGCGGTCGGGACAGGGGAGGCACCGGG. V usage is TRBV13-2 and J usage is TRBJ2-2; TRBD1 matches at 10 bases. Read data end 4 residues before the CDR3 end; the end is taken from the germline J gene. CDR1 is NNHNN, CDR2 SYGAGS, per germline (reference sequence). CDR3 length equals 15 residues. The trim removed 4 bases at V and 4 bases at J, leaving 4 bases unmatched.

This clone was counted ten times or more. Gene and germline names: mouse. The sequence runs out 4 residues before the end of the CDR3; the remainder is reconstructed from the germline J gene. This chain joins TRBV13-1 and TRBJ2-3; D is uncertain. This CDR3 contains 14 residues. Trimming took off 1 base at V and 0 bases at J, with 6 bases between the two ends. The V gene's germline CDR1 is NSHNY and CDR2 SYGAGN. CDR3 in amino acids: CASSDFSSAETLYF. CDR3 bases read: TGTGCCAGCAGTGATTTCTCTAGTGCAGAA.

By share of the sample, this clone is medium-sized. Genes and germline are mouse. The DNA ends 4 residues before the CDR3 does, and the rest of the CDR3 is filled in from the germline J gene. V usage is TRBV5 and J usage is TRBJ2-2; 10 bases fit TRBD1. This CDR3 contains 16 residues. The V gene end was trimmed by 0 bases and the J gene end by 4 bases; junction bases not matched to a gene: 2. The germline V gene encodes CDR1 LGHNA and CDR2 YNLKQL (reference sequence). CDR3 sequence: CASSQDGTGVTGQLYF. The sequenced CDR3 bases are TGTGCCAGCAGCCAAGACGGGACAGGGGTCACCGGG.

By share of the sample, this clone is medium-sized (0.01 to 0.1%). Germline and genes: mouse. From the germline J gene comes the end of the CDR3, since the read stops 4 residues before it. This chain joins TRBV19 and TRBJ2-2; D perhaps matches TRBD1 (5 bases). The germline V gene has CDR1 FNHDT and CDR2 SITEND (reference sequence). The CDR3 totals 14 residues. With 2 bases removed from V and 4 bases from J, the gap between germline ends came to 9 bases. The CDR3 is CASSMSRATGQLYF. The CDR3 DNA, read in part, is TGTGCCAGCAGTATGAGCAGGGCCACCGGG.

Sample share makes this clone medium-sized. All gene names here are mouse names. The CDR3 bases that were read are TGTGCCAGCAGTGCCGAGACTGGGAACCAAGAC. Encoded protein: CASSAETGNQD. The complete CDR3 protein is CASSAETGNQDTQYF. The chain couples TRBV13-3 to TRBJ2-5, with 7 bases fitting TRBD2. The read comes to an end 4 residues before the CDR3 does, leaving the germline J gene to fill in the end. V lost 3 bases and J lost 0; bases outside the gene matches: 4. Germline V gene sequence: CDR1 NNHDY, CDR2 SYVADS. The CDR3 has 15 amino acids.

This clone was counted at least ten times. Gene names and germline match the mouse. The sequence runs out 4 residues before the end of the CDR3; the remainder is reconstructed from the germline J gene. The genes are TRBV13-1 and TRBJ2-3, with 12 bases aligning to TRBD1. In germline, CDR1 is NSHNY, CDR2 SYGAGN. This CDR3 contains 18 residues. V shed 0 bases, J shed 0 bases, and the junction held 5 bases outside the gene matches. The CDR3 loop reads CASSDAGDRGPSAETLYF. Incomplete CDR3 DNA: TGTGCCAGCAGTGATGCAGGGGACAGGGGGCCTAGTGCAGAA.

As to this clone: The genes and germline here are from mouse. The read finishes 4 residues shy of the CDR3 end, and the germline J gene is used to complete it. This chain connects TRBV29 to TRBJ1-2; D perhaps matches TRBD1 (5 bases). The CDR3 runs 14 residues. Per germline, CDR1 MSHET and CDR2 SYDVDS. CDR3 amino acids: CASISGTGGDDYTF. Incomplete CDR3 DNA: TGTGCTAGCATCTCCGGGACTGGGGGGGAC.

This clone is labeled medium-sized. The gene names given are mouse names. The read halts 4 residues ahead of the CDR3 end, with the missing end drawn from the germline J gene. The rearrangement links TRBV1 to TRBJ2-7; TRBD2 matches at 10 bases. There are 14 residues in the CDR3. CDR1 is NSQYPW and CDR2 is LRSPGD in the germline V gene (reference sequence). The CDR3 sequence is CTCSAATGGYEQYF. Incomplete CDR3 DNA: TGCACCTGCAGTGCAGCGACTGGGGGGTAT.

A word on this clone: Gene names and germline match the mouse. The CDR3 end falls 4 residues outside the read, so it is completed with the germline J gene. This chain links TRBV29 with TRBJ2-1; 8 bases match TRBD2. Trimming cost V 3 bases and J 6 bases; bases outside gene matches: 1. CDR3 length: 13 residues. The germline V gene has CDR1 MSHET and CDR2 SYDVDS. CDR3 protein: CASSFTGGAEQFF. The DNA read from the CDR3 is TGTGCTAGCAGTTTTACTGGGGGTGCT.

This clone is termed medium-sized. Gene labels here are mouse ones. The CDR3 bases that were read are TGTGCCAGCAGTATCTGGGGGAACCAAGAC. Translation: CASSIWGNQD. The complete CDR3 protein is CASSIWGNQDTQYF. This chain links TRBV19 with TRBJ2-5, with 7 nucleotides matching TRBD2. The CDR3 goes on 4 residues after the read ends, and that part is filled in from the germline J gene. V lost 2 bases to trimming and J lost 0 bases; unmatched junction nucleotides: 0. The CDR3 totals 14 residues. Germline V CDR1 and CDR2: FNHDT, SITEND (reference sequence).

In its sample, this clone was seen many times. Gene names denote mouse genes. The read finishes 3 residues shy of the CDR3 end, and the germline J gene is used to complete it. This sequence joins TRBV13-2 and TRBJ1-6; D call uncertain. TRBJ1-6 is identified as an open reading frame with a role that is uncertain. V shed 0 bases and J shed 1 base, with 5 bases lying between them. This CDR3 contains 15 residues. Germline V gene data show CDR1 as NNHNN and CDR2 as SYGAGS (reference sequence). The sequenced part of the CDR3 DNA is TGTGCCAGCGGTGATGTGGGGTCCTATAATTCGCCC. This codes for CASGDVGSYNSP. The whole CDR3 sequence reads CASGDVGSYNSPLYF.

The table lists this clone with a few counts. Each gene name is a mouse one. The read ends 4 residues shy of where the CDR3 ends; the end is completed using the germline J gene. The genes are TRBV5 and TRBJ1-1; 8 bases match TRBD1. V shed 3 bases and J 0 bases; nucleotides not matched to a gene: 0. The length of the CDR3 is 14 residues. Germline values: CDR1 LGHNA, CDR2 YNLKQL (reference sequence). CDR3 protein: CASSHRGPNTEVFF. The covered CDR3 bases are TGTGCCAGCAGCCACAGGGGGCCAAACACA.

By share of the sample, this clone is large (0.1 to 1%). Here the gene names and germline are mouse. The CDR3 extends 4 residues past the end of the read, so its final part is completed from the germline J gene. This sample also contains other DNA sequences that code for the same CDR3. This chain links TRBV19 with TRBJ1-2; the match to TRBD1 covers 8 bases. CDR3 size: 14 residues. Germline loops: CDR1 FNHDT, CDR2 SITEND (reference sequence). After removal of 4 bases from V and 0 bases from J, the junction contained 2 bases not matched to a gene. The CDR3 sequence: CASSPDRANSDYTF. The sequenced part of the CDR3 DNA is TGTGCCAGCAGTCCGGACAGGGCAAACTCC.

By its share, this clone is medium-sized. Germline and genes: mouse. The read terminates 3 residues before the CDR3 end, so the remaining end is supplied by the germline J gene. This sample includes further DNA sequences coding for the same CDR3. The chain employs TRBV19 and TRBJ1-6, with TRBD1 matching 7 bases. TRBJ1-6 carries the ORF label, with uncertain function. This CDR3 contains 14 residues. Germline-derived CDR1 and CDR2 are FNHDT and SITEND (reference sequence). The ends lost 5 bases at V and 6 bases at J; junction bases unmatched: 5. The sequenced part of the CDR3 DNA is TGTGCCAGCAGCTCCGACAGGGTTAATTCGCCC. Its translation: CASSSDRVNSP. The whole CDR3 sequence is CASSSDRVNSPLYF.

In its sample, this clone ranks as medium-sized. Gene names denote mouse genes. Read sequence stops 3 residues before the CDR3 end, and the germline J gene provides the missing end. This chain joins TRBV13-2 and TRBJ1-6, with 7 bases lining up with TRBD1. TRBJ1-6 counts as an open reading frame of uncertain function. V lost 5 bases to trimming and J lost 9 bases; unmatched junction nucleotides: 2. The CDR3 contains 12 residues. The germline V gene has CDR1 NNHNN and CDR2 SYGAGS (reference sequence). The CDR3 is CASGDRVSPLYF. The sequenced CDR3 bases are TGTGCCAGCGGAGACAGGGTTTCGCCC.

This clone was detected ten times or more. Any gene name here is a mouse gene name. The DNA ends 4 residues before the CDR3 does, and the rest of the CDR3 is filled in from the germline J gene. V usage is TRBV13-1 and J usage is TRBJ2-7, with 10 positions matching TRBD2. CDR1 and CDR2 (germline): NSHNY, SYGAGN. The CDR3 totals 14 residues. The V gene end was trimmed by 7 bases and the J gene end by 3 bases; junction bases not matched to a gene: 7. CDR3 sequence reads: CASPGTGEYYEQYF. Incomplete CDR3 DNA: TGTGCCAGCCCCGGGACTGGGGAGTACTAT.

As to this clone: Gene labels here are mouse ones. The DNA ends 4 residues before the CDR3 does, and the rest of the CDR3 is filled in from the germline J gene. The chain combines TRBV29 with TRBJ1-1; 9 nucleotides agree with TRBD1. Germline CDR1 and CDR2: MSHET and SYDVDS. This CDR3 is built from 15 residues. J was trimmed by 4 bases and V by 5 bases; bases with no gene match: 8. CDR3 DNA (partial): TGTGCTAGCAGTCCTTCCGGGACAGGGAGCACA. It yields the protein CASSPSGTGST. The full CDR3 protein is CASSPSGTGSTEVFF.

This clone appeared many times. All gene names here are mouse names. The read gets to within 4 residues of the CDR3 end, and the germline J gene fills in the rest. V usage is TRBV13-1 and J usage is TRBJ2-7; 10 bases are shared with TRBD2. Germline assignment: CDR1 NSHNY and CDR2 SYGAGN. There are 14 residues in the CDR3. V trimming: 5 bases; J trimming: 3 bases; junction bases outside the gene matches: 5. The covered CDR3 bases are TGTGCCAGCAGAGAGGGACTGGGGAGCTAT. Its protein product is CASREGLGSY. The entire CDR3 sequence reads CASREGLGSYEQYF.